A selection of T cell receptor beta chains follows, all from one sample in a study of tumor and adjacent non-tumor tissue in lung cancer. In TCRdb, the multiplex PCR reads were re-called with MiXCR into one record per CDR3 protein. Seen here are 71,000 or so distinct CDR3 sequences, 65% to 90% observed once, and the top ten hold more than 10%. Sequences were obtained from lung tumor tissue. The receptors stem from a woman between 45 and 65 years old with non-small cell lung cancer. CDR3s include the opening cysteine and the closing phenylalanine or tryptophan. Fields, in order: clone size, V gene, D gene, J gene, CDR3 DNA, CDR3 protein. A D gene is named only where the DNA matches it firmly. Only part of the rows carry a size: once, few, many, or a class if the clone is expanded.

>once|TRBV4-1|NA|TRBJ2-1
TGCGCCAGCAGCCATGCTACGCCGTCAGGGACGAGCGAGCAGTTCTTC
CASSHATPSGTSEQFF
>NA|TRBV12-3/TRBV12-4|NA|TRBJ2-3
TGTACTAGCAGTTCAGAGACACTAATCACAGATACGCAGTATTTT
CTSSSETLITDTQYF
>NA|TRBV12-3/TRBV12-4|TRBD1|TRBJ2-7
TGTGCCAGCAGTACATACGGGACAGAGACTAACGAGCAGTACTTC
CASSTYGTETNEQYF
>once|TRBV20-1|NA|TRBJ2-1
TGCTGTGCCACGCTAACCTACAATGAGCAGTTCTTC
CCATLTYNEQFF
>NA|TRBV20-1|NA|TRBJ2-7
TGCAGTGCTAGAGAAGGGGCAGGGTCCTACGAGCGGTACTTC
CSAREGAGSYERYF
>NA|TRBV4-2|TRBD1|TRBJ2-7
TGTGCCAGCAGCCCCTCCGGGACAGACGACTACGAGCAGTACTTC
CASSPSGTDDYEQYF
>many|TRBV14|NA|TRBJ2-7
TGTGCCAGCAGCCAAGGTTTAGGGGCAGGCTCCTACGAGCAGTACTTC
CASSQGLGAGSYEQYF
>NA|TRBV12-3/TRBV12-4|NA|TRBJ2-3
TGTGCCAGCAGTGCCGAGGCGAGCACAGATACGCAATATTTT
CASSAEASTDTQYF
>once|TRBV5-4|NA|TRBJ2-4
TGTGCCAGCAGGGGCGCGGGGAGCTCGGACATTCAGTACTTC
CASRGAGSSDIQYF
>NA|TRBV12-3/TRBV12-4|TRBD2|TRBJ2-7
TGTGCCAGCAGCCGGGGGACTAGCATTTACGAGCAGTATTTC
CASSRGTSIYEQYF
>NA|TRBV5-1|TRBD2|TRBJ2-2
TGCGCCAGCAGCATAACCGGGACTAGCGGGAGGCTCGCGAACACCTGGGAGCTGTTTTTT
CASSITGTSGRLANTWELFF
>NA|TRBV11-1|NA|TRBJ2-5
TGTGCCAGCAGCTTTCACAAGGGTCAAGAGACCCAGTACTTC
CASSFHKGQETQYF
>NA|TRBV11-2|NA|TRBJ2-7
TGTGCCAGCAGCTTAGACAGCTATGCCTACGAGCAGTACTTC
CASSLDSYAYEQYF
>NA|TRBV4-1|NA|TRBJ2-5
TGCGCCGGCAGTCAAGCCAAGACGAACGGCCAAGAGACCCAGTACTTC
CAGSQAKTNGQETQYF
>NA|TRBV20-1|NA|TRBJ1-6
TGCAGTGCTCGACGGATTGGGGTCGTGCCTCTGGCGGAGCAGGAATCACCCCTCCACTTT
CSARRIGVVPLAEQESPLHF
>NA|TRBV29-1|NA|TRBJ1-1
TGCAGCATTAGCGAGAACACTGAAGCTTTCTTT
CSISENTEAFF
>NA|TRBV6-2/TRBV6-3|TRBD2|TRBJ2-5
TGTGCCAGCAGGACTAACCGACTAGCGGGAGGAATGCAAGAGACTCAGTACTTC
CASRTNRLAGGMQETQYF
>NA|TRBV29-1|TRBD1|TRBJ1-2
TGCGGCGGCGGCGACAGGGCAGGCTACACCTTC
CGGGDRAGYTF
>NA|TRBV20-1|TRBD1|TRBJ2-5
TGCAGTGTCAAGGATGTGACAGGGCAACAAGAGACCCAGTACTTC
CSVKDVTGQQETQYF
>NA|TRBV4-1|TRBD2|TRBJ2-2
TGCGCCAGCAGCCGGACTAGCGGGAGCACCGGGGAGCTCTCTTTT
CASSRTSGSTGELSF
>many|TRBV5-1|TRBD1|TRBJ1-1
TGCGCCAGCAGCAGACAACAGGGGGCCGCTGAAGCTTTCTTT
CASSRQQGAAEAFF
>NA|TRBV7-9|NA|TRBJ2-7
TGTGCCAGCAGCTCCCCCGAATCATACAAGCAGTACTTC
CASSSPESYKQYF
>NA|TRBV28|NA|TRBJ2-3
TGTGCCTGCAGAGTAGGGCCAATAGATACGCAGTACTTT
CACRVGPIDTQYF
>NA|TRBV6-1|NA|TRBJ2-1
TGTGCCGGCAGTGACATCAATGAGCGGTTCTTC
CAGSDINERFF
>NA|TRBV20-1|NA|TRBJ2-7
TGCAGTGCTCATAGTAGCGGCCCCTCCGAGCAGTACTTC
CSAHSSGPSEQYF
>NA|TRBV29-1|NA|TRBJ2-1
TGCAAGGTTGAAGATCGCCAGCGAGGCTCCTACAATGAGCAGTTCTTC
CKVEDRQRGSYNEQFF
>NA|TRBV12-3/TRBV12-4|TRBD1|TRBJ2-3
TGTGCCAACAGCATAGGACAGGGGACAGACACGCAGTATTTT
CANSIGQGTDTQYF
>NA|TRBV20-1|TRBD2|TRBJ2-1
TGCAGTGATAGATATGGACTAGCTCCAAGCTCCTACAATGAGCAGTTTTTC
CSDRYGLAPSSYNEQFF
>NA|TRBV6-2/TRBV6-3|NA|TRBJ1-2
TGTACCAGCAGTTACCAGGGATGTAGCTATGGCTACACCTTC
CTSSYQGCSYGYTF
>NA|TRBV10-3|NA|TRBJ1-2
TGTGTCGCAAATCAGGACCGAAACTATGGCTACACCTTC
CVANQDRNYGYTF
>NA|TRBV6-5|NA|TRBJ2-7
TGTACCAGCAGCCTAAGTGACGAGCCCTACGAGCAGTATTTC
CTSSLSDEPYEQYF
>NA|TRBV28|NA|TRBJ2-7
TGCGCCAGCGGAAAGAGAAGCGCAGGTGCCCCCTACGAGCAGTACTTC
CASGKRSAGAPYEQYF
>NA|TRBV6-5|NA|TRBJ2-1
TGTGCCAGCAGTTACTGGATCGAGGGGGACAATGAGCAGTTCTTC
CASSYWIEGDNEQFF
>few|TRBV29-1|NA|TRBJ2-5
TGCAGCGTTGCCGGGGGTAGGGGGAAAGTTGGGGAGACCCAGTACTTC
CSVAGGRGKVGETQYF
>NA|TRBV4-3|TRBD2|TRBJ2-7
TGCGCCAGCAGCCAAGGGACTGGCGGGAGTGACGAGCAGTACTTC
CASSQGTGGSDEQYF
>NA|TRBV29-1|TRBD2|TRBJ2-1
TGCAGCGTTGCCAACCCGGGACTAGCGGGAGGCAGTGAGCAGTTCTTC
CSVANPGLAGGSEQFF
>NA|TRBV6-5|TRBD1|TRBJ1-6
TGTGCCAGTAGACTTCAGGGGGCCAATTCACTCCTCCACTTT
CASRLQGANSLLHF
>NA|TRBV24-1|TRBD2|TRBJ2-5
TGTGCCACCAGTGACCAAGGACTAGCGGACGGGGGGACCCAAAACTTC
CATSDQGLADGGTQNF
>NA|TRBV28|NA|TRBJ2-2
TGTGCCAGCAGTATGGAGCGATCTCGGGTCACCGGGGGGCTGTTTTTT
CASSMERSRVTGGLFF
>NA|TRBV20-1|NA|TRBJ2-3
TGCAGTGCCTTAATAGCTCTCACAGATACGCAGTATTTT
CSALIALTDTQYF
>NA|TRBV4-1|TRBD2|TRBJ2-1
TGCGCCAGCAGCCAAGAGTATGCGCGACTAGCGGGAAAGAGTGAGCAGTTCTTC
CASSQEYARLAGKSEQFF
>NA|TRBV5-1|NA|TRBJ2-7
TGCGCCAGCAGTCGGGACGGGTACGAGCAGTACTTC
CASSRDGYEQYF
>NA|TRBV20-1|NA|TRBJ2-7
TGCAGTGCTCGGATTAGCGGAATATCCTACGAGCAGTACTTC
CSARISGISYEQYF
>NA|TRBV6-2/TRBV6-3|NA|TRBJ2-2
TGTGCGAGCACCACAGGGTGGAGCTGGGACACCGGGGAGCTGTTGTTT
CASTTGWSWDTGELLF
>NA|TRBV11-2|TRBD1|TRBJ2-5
TGTGCCAGCAGCCTGTTGGACAGGGTAGAGACCCAGTACTTC
CASSLLDRVETQYF
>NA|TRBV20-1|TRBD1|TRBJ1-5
TGCAGTGCTAGAGATCTGACAGGGGATAATCAGTCCCAGCATTTT
CSARDLTGDNQSQHF
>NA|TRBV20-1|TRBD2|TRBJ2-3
TGCAGTGCCCAGCGCGGGAGGACCTTCTCAGATACGCAGTATTTT
CSAQRGRTFSDTQYF
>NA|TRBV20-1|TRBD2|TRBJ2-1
TGCAGTGCTAGGATCCCGGGACTAGCGGGAGTGGGCAGTAAGCAGTTCTTC
CSARIPGLAGVGSKQFF
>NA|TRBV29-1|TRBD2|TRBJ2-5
TGCAGCATCTCCGGGACTAACGGGAGAGATGCCGAGACCCATTACTTC
CSISGTNGRDAETHYF
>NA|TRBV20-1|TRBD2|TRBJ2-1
TGCAGTGCCCCTCCCCCCCTAGTACTAGCGGGGAAGCAGTTCTTC
CSAPPPLVLAGKQFF
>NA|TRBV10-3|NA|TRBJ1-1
TGTGGCACCAGTGAGGCCCCGAACACTGAAGCTTTCTTT
CGTSEAPNTEAFF
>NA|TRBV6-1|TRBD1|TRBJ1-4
TGTGCCAGCGCAGAGGGACAGAGTTCTGAAATACTGTTTTTT
CASAEGQSSEILFF
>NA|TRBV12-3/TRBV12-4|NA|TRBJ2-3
TGTGCCGGTAGTTTAGAAACACTAAGCACAGATACGCAGTATTTT
CAGSLETLSTDTQYF
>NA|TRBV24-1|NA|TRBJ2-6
TGTGCCACCAGTGACCCTAAGGCTGGGGCCAACATCCTGACTTTC
CATSDPKAGANILTF
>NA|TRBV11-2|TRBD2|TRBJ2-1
TGTGCCAGCACCCCAGAGGGCGGGGGAATTTCCTACAATGAGCAGTCCTTC
CASTPEGGGISYNEQSF
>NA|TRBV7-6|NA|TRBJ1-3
TGTGCCAGCAGCTTAGCGCCAGTAGTGAGCTCTGGAAACACCATATATTTT
CASSLAPVVSSGNTIYF
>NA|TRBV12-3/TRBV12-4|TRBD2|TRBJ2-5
TGTGTCAGCAGCCGACAAGCGGGATCTGAGACCCAGTACTTC
CVSSRQAGSETQYF
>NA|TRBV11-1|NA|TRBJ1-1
TGTGCCAGCAGCATAGATACTGGGGAGGGTACTGAAGCTTTCTTT
CASSIDTGEGTEAFF
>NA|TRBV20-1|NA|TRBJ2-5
TGCAGTACTAGAGAGCCTCTACAAGAGACCCAGTACTTC
CSTREPLQETQYF